The clone carrying this T cell receptor (beta chain) was detected ten times or more. Its antigen is undetermined. V lost 4 bases, J lost 3 bases, and 21 bases lay in between. The CDR3 extends over 18 amino acids. Germline loops: CDR1 MDHEN, CDR2 SYDVKM. The data stem from a study of response to subunit inactivated influenza vaccine. Study-wide points: It was the authors' suggestion that each seasonal influenza vaccination recruits few new T cells.

TCRdb itself ran the RT-PCR reads through MiXCR, one entry per CDR3 protein. The table includes about 540,000 distinct CDR3 sequences, approximately 20% detected once. This sample was shared with a second study, whose subject was T cells expressing NK-cell markers. According to that study: UMIs were included in TCR beta cDNA generated by 5'RACE template switching. Seven HCMV-seropositive donors and one seronegative donor made up the eight sequenced donors. A range of roughly 1.0-8% of CD8+ T cells consisted of dominant NKG2C+ clonotypes in roughly 6 donors. The leading position in the CD3+CD56-NKG2C+ fraction of a handful of donors also went to these clonotypes.

The clonotype originates from a middle-aged man who received an inactivated influenza vaccine. The sequencing here drew on CD4+ T cells sorted from PBMCs, taken roughly 12 days after vaccination. The V and J genes are TRBV28 and TRBJ2-2, with D perhaps matching TRBD1 (5 bases). In DNA form, the CDR3 reads TGTGCCAGCAGTTCAATCTGGATAGGGCAGGGCCACACCGGGGAGCTGTTTTTT. This encodes CASSSIWIGQGHTGELFF. The variable domain in full, completed from reference TRBV28 and TRBJ2-2, reads DVKVTQSSRYLVKRTGEKVFLECVQDMDHENMFWYRQDPGLGLRLIYFSYDVKMKEKGDIPEGYSVSREKKERFSLILESASTNQTSMYLCASSSIWIGQGHTGELFFGEGSRLTVL.